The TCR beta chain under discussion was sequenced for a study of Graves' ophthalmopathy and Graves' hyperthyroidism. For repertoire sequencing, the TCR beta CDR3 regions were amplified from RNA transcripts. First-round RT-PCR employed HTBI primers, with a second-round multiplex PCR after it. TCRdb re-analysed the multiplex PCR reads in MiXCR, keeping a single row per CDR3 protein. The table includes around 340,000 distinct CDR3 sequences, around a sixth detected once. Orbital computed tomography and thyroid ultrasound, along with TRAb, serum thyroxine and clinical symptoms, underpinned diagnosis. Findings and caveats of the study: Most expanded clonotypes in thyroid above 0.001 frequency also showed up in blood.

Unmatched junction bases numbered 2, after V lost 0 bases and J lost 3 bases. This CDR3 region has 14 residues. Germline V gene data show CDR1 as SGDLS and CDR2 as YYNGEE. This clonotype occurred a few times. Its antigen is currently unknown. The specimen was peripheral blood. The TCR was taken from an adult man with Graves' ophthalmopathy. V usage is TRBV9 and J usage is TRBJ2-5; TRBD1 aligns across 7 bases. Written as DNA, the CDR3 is TGTGCCAGCAGCGTAGGGGGGACAGAAGAGACCCAGTACTTC. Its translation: CASSVGGTEETQYF. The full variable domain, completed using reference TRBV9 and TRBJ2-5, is DSGVTQTPKHLITATGQRVTLRCSPRSGDLSVYWYQQSLDQGLQFLIQYYNGEERAKGNILERFSAQQFPDLHSELNLSSLELGDSALYFCASSVGGTEETQYFGPGTRLLVL.